These 16 T cell receptor beta chains originate from one sample sequenced in a study of T-cell memory formation after mild COVID-19 (dated by TCRdb to about 2021). Libraries came from 5' RACE. This sample was sequenced with an Illumina NovaSeq 6000. TCRdb itself trimmed the public reads at Q25 with fastp, ran MiXCR and retained productive beta chains. Every entry covers one CDR3 protein and lists the most common genes and DNA from its rows. A total of 250,000 to 350,000 distinct CDR3 sequences appear in this sample, approximately 16% of them only once. Of the sample, over 20% falls within the top ten clones. The sample comprised PBMCs or a T cell subset sorted from them (not recorded which). All receptors come from a man aged 18 to 35 who had mild COVID-19 (a few samples of this study predate the infection). The sample titles of this study are shuffled in the database, so cell type and time point are left out; the donor was told from shared clones.

There are a few counts of this clonotype. V and J are TRBV11-2 and TRBJ2-1; D gene uncertain. The CDR3 sequence is 15 residues long. Germline CDR1 is SGHAT and CDR2 is FQNNGV. The V and J ends lost 1 base and 7 bases respectively, with 14 bases between them. The chain's CDR3 is CASSLVSRVRNEQFF. CDR3 in DNA: TGTGCCAGCAGCTTAGTTTCTAGAGTGAGAAATGAGCAGTTCTTC.

This clonotype was seen more than once but under ten times. This chain uses TRBV5-1 with TRBJ2-6; D gene unclear. V lost 4 bases and J 4 bases, leaving 15 bases between the germline ends. Germline lookup yields CDR1 SGHRS and CDR2 YFSETQ. CDR3 length equals 16 residues. In DNA form, the CDR3 reads TGCGCCAGCAGCCCTCCCCGCCCGCAGGGGGCCAACGTCCTGACTTTC. Amino acids: CASSPPRPQGANVLTF.

The chain couples TRBV29-1 to TRBJ2-3, with D perhaps being TRBD1 or TRBD2 (5 bases each). CDR1 is SQVTM, CDR2 ANQGSEA, per germline. The CDR3 is 14 amino acids. Between the trimmed V and J ends, which lost 5 bases and 2 bases, there was a span of 14 bases. CDR3 coding DNA: TGCAGCGTTCTGATAGGGACGCTCACAGATACGCAGTATTTT. Protein: CSVLIGTLTDTQYF.

This chain connects TRBV20-1 to TRBJ2-3; the match to TRBD2 covers 7 bases. This CDR3 is 15 amino acids long. From germline, CDR1 is DFQATT and CDR2 SNEGSKA (reference sequence). Unmatched junction bases numbered 8, after V lost 1 base and J lost 4 bases. In DNA, the CDR3 is TGCAGTGCTAGAGGTCCGGGGGGTGATTCAGATACGCAGTATTTT. Translated, it gives CSARGPGGDSDTQYF.

This clonotype was detected a few times. The chain couples TRBV20-1 to TRBJ2-2, with 12 bases fitting TRBD2. The ends lost 4 bases at V and 6 bases at J; junction bases unmatched: 3. Germline CDR1 DFQATT, CDR2 SNEGSKA (reference sequence). The CDR3 covers 14 residues. The CDR3: CSATSGGAPGELFF. The CDR3 DNA reads as TGCAGTGCTACTAGCGGGGGGGCCCCCGGGGAGCTGTTTTTT.

The rearrangement links TRBV6-1 to TRBJ1-3; D unresolved. This CDR3 comprises 15 residues. Trimming took 7 bases from V and 3 from J, leaving 16 bases between them. The germline gives CDR1 MNHNS, CDR2 SASEGT. DNA of the CDR3: TGTGCCAGCACCGAAGGGCAGATCGGTGGAAACACCATATATTTT. This sequence encodes CASTEGQIGGNTIYF.

This clonotype came up many times. This chain joins TRBV6-2 or TRBV6-3 and TRBJ2-5; D is unclear. The CDR3 has 12 residues. The germline gives CDR1 MNHEY, CDR2 SVGEGT. V was pared by 6 bases and J by 7 bases, with 12 bases between. The CDR3 nucleotides are TGTGCCAGCAGCGGGCCTGGCGGGACCCAGTACTTC. Translated, it gives CASSGPGGTQYF.

The table lists this clonotype with a few counts. The chain joins TRBV15 to TRBJ1-5; a weak D match, TRBD1 (6 bases). The V end was cut by 4 bases, the J end by 4 bases, with 17 bases between. Germline V lookup: CDR1 LNHNV, CDR2 YYDKDF (reference sequence). CDR3 length equals 16 residues. The CDR3 loop is CATSKGDGNSNQPQHF. DNA of the CDR3: TGTGCCACCAGCAAGGGGGATGGAAACTCAAATCAGCCCCAGCATTTT.

The V call is TRBV11-2, the J call TRBJ1-6; no definite D call. Trimming removed 2 bases at V and 8 bases at J, with 10 bases between. CDR3 size: 14 residues. Germline lookup yields CDR1 SGHAT and CDR2 FQNNGV. The chain's CDR3 is CASSLLDMDSPLHF. For the CDR3, the DNA is TGTGCCAGCAGCTTACTGGATATGGATTCACCCCTCCACTTT.

This chain joins TRBV20-1 and TRBJ2-2, with 10 bases fitting TRBD1. This CDR3 has 18 residues. V shed 3 bases, J shed 2 bases, and the junction held 12 bases outside the gene matches. Germline values: CDR1 DFQATT, CDR2 SNEGSKA (reference sequence). CDR3 amino acids: CSASGNFRDRGNTGELFF. CDR3 nucleotides: TGCAGTGCTAGCGGTAATTTCCGGGACAGGGGAAACACCGGGGAGCTGTTTTTT.

A few counts support this clonotype. The chain recombines TRBV6-2 or TRBV6-3 with TRBJ1-2; TRBD1 might be the D (5 bases). The V gene lost 2 bases and the J gene lost 1 base, with 11 bases spanning the gap. Per germline, CDR1 MNHEY and CDR2 SVGEGT. The CDR3 sequence is 15 residues long. The DNA for the CDR3 is TGTGCCAGCAGTTACCGGACAAGAATTAACTATGGCTACACCTTC. It translates to CASSYRTRINYGYTF.

The chain recombines TRBV5-1 with TRBJ1-1; D remains unclear. Germline V gives CDR1 SGHRS, CDR2 YFSETQ. CDR3 size: 12 residues. V was shortened by 1 base and J by 3 bases, with 4 bases between the two germline ends. The CDR3 DNA sequence: TGCGCCAGCAGCTTGTCGGACACTGAAGCTTTCTTT. It is translated as CASSLSDTEAFF.

The chain couples TRBV7-9 to TRBJ1-5; D remains ambiguous. V was shortened by 3 bases and J by 0 bases, with 9 bases between the two germline ends. The CDR3 is 15 residues long. Germline values: CDR1 SEHNR, CDR2 FQNEAQ (reference sequence). CDR3 nucleotide sequence: TGTGCCAGCAGCTTGACCTCCGATAGCAATCAGCCCCAGCATTTT. Translation gives CASSLTSDSNQPQHF. The full variable domain, with the rest looked up from reference TRBV7-9 and TRBJ1-5, is DTGVSQNPRHKITKRGQNVTFRCDPISEHNRLYWYRQTLGQGPEFLTYFQNEAQLEKSRLLSDRFSAERPKGSFSTLEIQRTEQGDSAMYLCASSLTSDSNQPQHFGDGTRLSIL.

This chain connects TRBV7-6 to TRBJ2-1, with TRBD2 matching 9 bases. Trimming took 3 bases from V and 3 from J; bases not matched to a gene: 9. Per the germline V gene, CDR1 is SGHVS and CDR2 is FNYEAQ. This CDR3 comprises 17 residues. CDR3 DNA sequence: TGTGCCAGCAGCTTCGGGCGGGGGGGAAATCTCTACAATGAGCAGTTCTTC. Translated: CASSFGRGGNLYNEQFF. Combining the CDR3 with reference TRBV7-6 and TRBJ2-1 gives the whole variable domain GAGVSQSPRYKVTKRGQDVALRCDPISGHVSLYWYRQALGQGPEFLTYFNYEAQQDKSGLPNDRFSAERPEGSISTLTIQRTEQRDSAMYRCASSFGRGGNLYNEQFFGPGTRLTVL.

This clonotype has a count of ten or more. This chain links TRBV7-9 with TRBJ2-6; D gene ambiguous. V lost 3 bases and J 1 base, leaving 7 bases between the germline ends. Per the germline V gene, CDR1 is SEHNR and CDR2 is FQNEAQ (reference sequence). The CDR3 spans 15 residues. CDR3 amino acids: CASSLTFSGANVLTF. The CDR3 DNA is TGTGCCAGCAGCTTGACGTTTTCTGGGGCCAACGTCCTGACTTTC.

This clonotype was counted at least ten times. The genes are TRBV5-1 and TRBJ2-7, with D perhaps TRBD1 (6 bases). Germline CDR1 SGHRS, CDR2 YFSETQ. The CDR3 spans 11 residues. Trimming removed 5 bases at V and 5 bases at J, with 8 bases between. The CDR3 is CASRSGDEQYF. CDR3 DNA: TGCGCCAGCAGATCAGGGGACGAGCAGTACTTC.